This TCR beta chain was recovered during a study of blood T cells in healthy people across ages. Roughly 9.8 milliliters of peripheral blood were drawn from each donor. This clonotype came up a few times. Its antigen remains unidentified. A second PCR, run for roughly 6 to 11 cycles, used a sample-barcoded 5' primer plus a J-beta primer mix. TCRdb fed the 5' RACE reads into MiXCR, producing one record per CDR3 protein. The sample has 750,000 to 950,000 distinct CDR3 sequences; around 25% are singletons. The CDR3 is 14 amino acids. The germline gives CDR1 SGHRS, CDR2 YFSETQ. The V and J ends lost 2 bases and 8 bases, in that order; junction bases with no gene match: 7. Study observations and caveats: Versus aged donors, long-lived donors had higher diversity and more naive CD4+ cells.

This sample also appeared in a second study, on T cells of mothers and their children. From that second work: Donors comprised three healthy Caucasian mothers plus their six children.

The clonotype originates from a boy younger than 18 in good health. Input material: blood. This rearrangement joins TRBV5-1 to TRBJ1-2, with 9 bases lining up with TRBD1. This chain's CDR3 is CASSFRTGVEGYTF. CDR3 nucleotides: TGCGCCAGCAGCTTCCGGACAGGGGTGGAGGGCTACACCTTC.